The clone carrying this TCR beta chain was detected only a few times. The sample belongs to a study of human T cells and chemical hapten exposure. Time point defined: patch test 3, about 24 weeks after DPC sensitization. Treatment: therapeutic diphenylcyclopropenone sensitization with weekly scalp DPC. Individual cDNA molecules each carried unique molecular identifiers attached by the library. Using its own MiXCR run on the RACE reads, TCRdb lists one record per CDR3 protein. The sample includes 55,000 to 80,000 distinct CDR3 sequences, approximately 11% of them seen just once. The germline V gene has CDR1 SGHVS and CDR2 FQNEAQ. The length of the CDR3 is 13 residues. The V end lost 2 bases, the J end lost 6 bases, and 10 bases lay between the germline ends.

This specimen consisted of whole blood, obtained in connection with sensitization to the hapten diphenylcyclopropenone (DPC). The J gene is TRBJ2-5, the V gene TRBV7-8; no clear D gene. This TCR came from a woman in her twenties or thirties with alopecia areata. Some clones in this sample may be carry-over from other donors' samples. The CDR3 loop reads CASSLSPRKTQYF. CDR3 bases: TGTGCCAGCAGCTTATCTCCCAGGAAGACCCAGTACTTC.